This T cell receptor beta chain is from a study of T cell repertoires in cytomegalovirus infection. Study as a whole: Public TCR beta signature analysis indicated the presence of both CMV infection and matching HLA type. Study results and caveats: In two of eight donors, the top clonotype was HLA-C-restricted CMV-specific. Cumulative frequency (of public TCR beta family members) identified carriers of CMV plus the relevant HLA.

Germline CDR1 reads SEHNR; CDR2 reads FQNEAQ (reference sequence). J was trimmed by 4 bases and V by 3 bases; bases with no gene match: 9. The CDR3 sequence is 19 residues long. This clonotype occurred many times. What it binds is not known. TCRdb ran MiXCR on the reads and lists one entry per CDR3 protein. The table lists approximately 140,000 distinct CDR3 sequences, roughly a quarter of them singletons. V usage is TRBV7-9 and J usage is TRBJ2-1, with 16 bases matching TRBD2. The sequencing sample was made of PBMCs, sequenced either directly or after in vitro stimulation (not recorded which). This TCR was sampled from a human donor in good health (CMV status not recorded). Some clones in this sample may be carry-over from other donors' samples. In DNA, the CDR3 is TGTGCCAGCAGCTTGGGACTAGCGGGAGGGAGTCTAGGGTACAATGAGCAGTTCTTC. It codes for CASSLGLAGGSLGYNEQFF.